This is a list of T cell receptor beta chains from one sample in a study of shared clonotypes between healthy human individuals. Profiling relied on immunoSEQ multiplex PCR, and the TCRdb table lists in-frame clones only, not all of them. The profile shows approximately 350,000 clones, roughly 70% of them singletons. Sequencing used memory CD4+ T cells sorted from blood. The receptors stem from a man aged 30-40 years in good health. The conserved cysteine and the conserved F or W are not part of the CDR3 here. The D gene is left open where the match is weak. Clone size is stated in some rows and not others, as once, few, many or a class when expanded.

v_call,clone_size,d_call,cdr3_aa
TRBV19,-,TRBD1,ASSTPGGANTGELF
TRBV6-5,-,-,ASSLGVNSPLH
TRBV15,-,TRBD1,ATSRHGGTGNYGYT
TRBV14,-,-,ASSQVTANTGELF
TRBV12-5,many,TRBD2,ASGLVTRTSGSTDTQY
TRBV7-2,-,-,ASGRAALNTEAF
TRBV4-1,-,-,ASSQLELNYGYT
TRBV7-9,few,-,ASSGGRGGEKLF
TRBV18,-,TRBD2,ASSPLLAGASGANVLT
TRBV14,once,-,ASSQGGGVLGTDTQY
TRBV7-2,few,-,ASTKGGSGNIQY
TRBV27,-,TRBD1,ASSFGGQGAFPEKLF
TRBV10-3,-,-,AINRQGPTKNIQY
TRBV18,once,TRBD1,ASSPDRDNQPQH
TRBV25-1,-,TRBD2,ANSGLAGVKFDYEQY
TRBV5-5,once,TRBD1,ASSLTGLSYEQY
TRBV28,-,TRBD2,ASNLIAGGPDTQY
TRBV5-1,-,TRBD1,ASSLAPGTEKAF
TRBV18,-,-,ASSPRDGRSGANVLT
TRBV27,few,-,ASSLGVDTGELF
TRBV7-7,-,-,ASSFDQSGELF
TRBV4-2,-,-,ASSQDARSTHSYNEQF
TRBV11-2,once,TRBD1,ASSLGTGISSYNEQF
TRBV7-8,many,-,ASSPRDRLAEAF
TRBV6-1,-,-,ASRIGSSGFTEAF
TRBV27,many,TRBD2,ASSSIAGGASETQY
TRBV7-9,few,TRBD1,ASSLFDREDAYGYT
TRBV2,-,-,ASSQDRSAHNEQF
TRBV6-1,few,TRBD2,ASSGGTSGRGTQY
TRBV23-1,-,TRBD1,ASSQSRDRLPLDGYT
TRBV6-6,-,-,ASSYWEETQY
TRBV28,-,TRBD2,ASSLRAGGGYEQY
TRBV5-1,many,TRBD1,ASSPGTGVETQY
TRBV7-9,many,-,ASSTDRGGYEQY
TRBV6-1,-,-,ASTGGAEQY
TRBV7-9,-,-,ASSLNANEKLF
TRBV11-2,-,-,ASSYLGQRHIQY
TRBV28,-,-,ASSSPGVMNTEAF
TRBV7-7,-,TRBD2,ASSLQLGGRPETQY
TRBV19,few,-,ASSIVGRSGANVLT
TRBV15,-,TRBD2,ATSRGNGLAGENTGELF
TRBV29-1,-,-,SVEGGTATEAF
TRBV21-1,-,-,ASVGDSYEQY
TRBV7-2,-,-,ASSLASKQVDGYT
TRBV7-2,many,-,ASSLEPLALDHDTQY
TRBV2,-,TRBD1,ASSGTGGNQPQH
TRBV27,-,-,ASSLTTWTLIATQY
TRBV19,-,-,ASSIGPTFGTEAF
TRBV7-1,-,-,ASSPRGTDTQY
TRBV5-4,-,-,ASSLEGRITPGEQY
TRBV6-1,once,-,ASSEPSDKLF
TRBV7-3,-,-,ASSLMPGQRATEAF
TRBV11-2,few,-,ASSLLRRGNTEAF
TRBV10-2,once,-,ASSVGLVGYEQY
TRBV5-4,-,-,ASSLGGRRPQTEKLF
TRBV6-5,-,TRBD1,ASSYSGTGPSVKQF
TRBV28,-,-,ASSLDLPNTEAF